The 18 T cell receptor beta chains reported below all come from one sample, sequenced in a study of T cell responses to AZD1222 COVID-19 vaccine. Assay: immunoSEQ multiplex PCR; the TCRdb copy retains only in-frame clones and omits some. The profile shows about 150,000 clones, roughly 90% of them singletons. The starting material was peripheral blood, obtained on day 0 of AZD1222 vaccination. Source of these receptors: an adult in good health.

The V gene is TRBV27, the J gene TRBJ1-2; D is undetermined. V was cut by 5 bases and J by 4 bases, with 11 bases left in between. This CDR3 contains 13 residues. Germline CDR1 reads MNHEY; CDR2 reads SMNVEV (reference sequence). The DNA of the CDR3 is TGTGCCAGCAGTCTCGGACGGACCTATGGCTACACCTTC. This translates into CASSLGRTYGYTF.

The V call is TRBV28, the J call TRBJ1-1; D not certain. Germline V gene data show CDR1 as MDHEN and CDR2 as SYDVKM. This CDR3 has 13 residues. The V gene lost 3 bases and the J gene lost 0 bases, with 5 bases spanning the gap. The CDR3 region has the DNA TGTGCCAGCAGTTTTGCCGTGAACACTGAAGCTTTCTTT. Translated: CASSFAVNTEAFF.

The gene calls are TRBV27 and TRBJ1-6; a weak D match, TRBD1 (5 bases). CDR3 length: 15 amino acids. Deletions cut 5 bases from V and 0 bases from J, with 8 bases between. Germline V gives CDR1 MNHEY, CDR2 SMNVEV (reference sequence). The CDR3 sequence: CASSPGLSYNSPLHF. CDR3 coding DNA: TGTGCCAGCAGTCCAGGGCTCTCCTATAATTCACCCCTCCACTTT.

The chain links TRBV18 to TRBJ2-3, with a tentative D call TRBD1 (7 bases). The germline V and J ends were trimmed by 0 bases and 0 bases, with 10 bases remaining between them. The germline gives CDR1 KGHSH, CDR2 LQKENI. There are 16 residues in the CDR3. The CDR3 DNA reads TGTGCCAGCTCACCACCGACAGGGACTAGCACAGATACGCAGTATTTT. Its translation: CASSPPTGTSTDTQYF.

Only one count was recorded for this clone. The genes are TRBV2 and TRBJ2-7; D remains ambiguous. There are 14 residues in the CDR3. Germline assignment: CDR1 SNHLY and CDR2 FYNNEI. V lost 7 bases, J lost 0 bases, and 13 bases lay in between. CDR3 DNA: TGTGCCAGCAAAAGGACGGAGTCCTCCTACGAGCAGTACTTC. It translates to CASKRTESSYEQYF.

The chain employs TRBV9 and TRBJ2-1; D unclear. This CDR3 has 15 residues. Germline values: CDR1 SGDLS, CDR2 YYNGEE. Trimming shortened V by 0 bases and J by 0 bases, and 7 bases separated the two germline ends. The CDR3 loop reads CASSVASSSYNEQFF. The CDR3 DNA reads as TGTGCCAGCAGCGTAGCCAGTAGCTCCTACAATGAGCAGTTCTTC.

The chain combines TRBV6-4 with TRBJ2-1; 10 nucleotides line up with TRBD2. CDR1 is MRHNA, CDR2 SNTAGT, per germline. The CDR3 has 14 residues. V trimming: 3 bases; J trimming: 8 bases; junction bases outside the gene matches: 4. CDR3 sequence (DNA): TGTGCCAGCAGTGAGGTAGCGGGAGGCTATGAGCAGTTCTTC. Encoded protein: CASSEVAGGYEQFF.

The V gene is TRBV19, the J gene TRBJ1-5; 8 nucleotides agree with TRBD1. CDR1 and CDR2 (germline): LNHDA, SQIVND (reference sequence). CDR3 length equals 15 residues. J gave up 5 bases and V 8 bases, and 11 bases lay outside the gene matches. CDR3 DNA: TGTGCCAGTTACGTTTCCGGGACAGGTCATCAGCCCCAGCATTTT. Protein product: CASYVSGTGHQPQHF.

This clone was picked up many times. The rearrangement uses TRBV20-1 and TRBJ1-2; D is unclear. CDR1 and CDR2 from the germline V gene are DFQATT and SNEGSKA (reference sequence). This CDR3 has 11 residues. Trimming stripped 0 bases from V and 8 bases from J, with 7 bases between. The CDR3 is CSAREAGGYTF. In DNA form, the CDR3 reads TGCAGTGCTAGAGAGGCGGGAGGCTACACCTTC.

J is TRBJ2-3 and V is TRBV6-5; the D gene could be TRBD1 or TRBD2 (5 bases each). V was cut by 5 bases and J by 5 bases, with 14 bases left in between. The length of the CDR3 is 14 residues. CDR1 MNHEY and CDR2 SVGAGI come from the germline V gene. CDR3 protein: CASSLRGTRDTQYF. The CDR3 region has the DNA TGTGCCAGCAGTCTCCGGGGCACTCGAGATACGCAGTATTTT.

This CDR3 reads CASSSPNRVGTEAFF. Written as DNA, the CDR3 is TGTGCCAGCAGTTCCCCCAACAGGGTAGGAACTGAAGCTTTCTTT. The rearrangement links TRBV28 to TRBJ1-1; the D gene is possibly TRBD1 (6 bases). This CDR3 has 15 residues. The germline gives CDR1 MDHEN, CDR2 SYDVKM. Deletions cut 4 bases from V and 5 bases from J, with 17 bases between.

CDR3 residues: CASRGRDRVANEKLFF. The CDR3 DNA reads TGTGCCAGTAGAGGCCGGGACAGGGTAGCTAATGAAAAACTGTTTTTT. The chain links TRBV3-1 (or the pseudogene TRBV3-2) to TRBJ1-4; 9 positions agree with TRBD1. V dropped 9 bases and J dropped 3; count of bases not matched to a gene: 11. CDR1 and CDR2 from the germline V gene are LGHDT and YNNKEL (reference sequence). The CDR3 sequence is 16 residues long.

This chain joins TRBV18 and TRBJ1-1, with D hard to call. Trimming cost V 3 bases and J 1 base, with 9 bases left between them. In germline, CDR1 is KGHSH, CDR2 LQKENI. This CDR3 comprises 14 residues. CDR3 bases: TGTGCCAGCTCACCCGCGTTTGCGAACACTGAAGCTTTCTTT. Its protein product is CASSPAFANTEAFF.

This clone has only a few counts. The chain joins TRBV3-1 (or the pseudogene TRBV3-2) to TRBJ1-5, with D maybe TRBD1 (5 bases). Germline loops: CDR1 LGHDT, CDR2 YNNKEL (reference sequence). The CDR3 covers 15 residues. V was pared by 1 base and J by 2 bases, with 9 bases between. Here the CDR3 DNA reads TGTGCCAGCAGCCAAGGGGGACGTGGCAATCAGCCCCAGCATTTT. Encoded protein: CASSQGGRGNQPQHF.

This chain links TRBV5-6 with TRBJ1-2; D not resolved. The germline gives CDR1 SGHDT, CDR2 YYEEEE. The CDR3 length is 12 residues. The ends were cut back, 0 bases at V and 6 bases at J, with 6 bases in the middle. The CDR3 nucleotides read TGTGCCAGCAGCTTGGGGCGGGATGGCTACACCTTC. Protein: CASSLGRDGYTF.

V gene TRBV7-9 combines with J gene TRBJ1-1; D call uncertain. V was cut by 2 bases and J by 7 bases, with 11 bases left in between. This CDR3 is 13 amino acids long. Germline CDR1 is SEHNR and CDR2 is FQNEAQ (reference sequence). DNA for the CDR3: TGTGCCAGCAGCTTAAGGATTGGAGATGAAGCTTTCTTT. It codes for CASSLRIGDEAFF. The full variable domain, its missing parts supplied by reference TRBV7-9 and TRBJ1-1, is DTGVSQNPRHKITKRGQNVTFRCDPISEHNRLYWYRQTLGQGPEFLTYFQNEAQLEKSRLLSDRFSAERPKGSFSTLEIQRTEQGDSAMYLCASSLRIGDEAFFGQGTRLTVV.

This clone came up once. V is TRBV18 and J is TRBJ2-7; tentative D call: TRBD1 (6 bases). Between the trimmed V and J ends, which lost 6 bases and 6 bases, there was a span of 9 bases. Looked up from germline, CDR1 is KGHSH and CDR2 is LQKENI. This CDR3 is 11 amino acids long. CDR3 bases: TGTGCCAGCTCCGAGGGGGTCGAGCAGTACTTC. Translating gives CASSEGVEQYF.

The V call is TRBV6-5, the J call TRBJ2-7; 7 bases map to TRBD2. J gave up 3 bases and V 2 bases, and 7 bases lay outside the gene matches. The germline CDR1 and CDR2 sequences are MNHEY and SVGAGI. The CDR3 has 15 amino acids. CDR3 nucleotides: TGTGCCAGCAGTTACGGGAGGGGTGGGCGCTACGAGCAGTACTTC. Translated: CASSYGRGGRYEQYF.